Following are 19 T cell receptor beta chains from one sample sequenced in a study of T cell responses to AZD1222 COVID-19 vaccine (dated by TCRdb to 2020 to 2023). Per the publication, the time point label means: baseline before first vaccination. Libraries were built with the immunoSEQ multiplex PCR assay. TCRdb stores this immuneACCESS table with in-frame sequences only. Part of the clones is absent; in the studies checked, under half of the shortfall reflects unresolved V genes, and no reason is known for the rest. A total of roughly 150,000 clones appear in this sample, 92% of them only once. About 2.5% of the sample lies in the top ten. The specimen comprised peripheral blood, sampled on day 0 of AZD1222 vaccination. These receptors were taken from an adult in good health.

This clone appeared once. The chain recombines TRBV5-4 with TRBJ1-1; no definite D call. Germline V CDR1 and CDR2: SGHNT, YYREEE (reference sequence). This CDR3 is built from 14 residues. The germline V and J ends were trimmed by 3 bases and 5 bases, with 14 bases remaining between them. The CDR3 reads CASSYGTGETEAFF. Written as DNA, the CDR3 is TGTGCCAGCAGCTACGGAACTGGGGAGACTGAAGCTTTCTTT.

The gene calls are TRBV10-3 and TRBJ1-6; possibly TRBD1 for D (5 bases). Germline CDR1 and CDR2: ENHRY and SYGVKD. The CDR3 is made up of 14 amino acids. With 10 bases removed from V and 5 bases from J, the gap between germline ends came to 15 bases. The CDR3 DNA reads as TGTGCCACCCGCCCAGGGCGTGATAATTCACCCCTCCACTTT. Its protein product is CATRPGRDNSPLHF.

The chain carries TRBV5-4 and TRBJ1-6, with D possibly TRBD1 on 5 matching bases. The V end was cut by 3 bases, the J end by 10 bases, with 11 bases between. The CDR3 is 13 residues long. The germline V gene has CDR1 SGHNT and CDR2 YYREEE (reference sequence). CDR3 DNA sequence: TGTGCCAGCAGCTCCTGGACAAAATCACCCCTCCACTTT. Translating it yields CASSSWTKSPLHF.

The chain combines TRBV30 with TRBJ1-1; D uncertain. CDR3 length: 12 residues. V shed 3 bases and J shed 5 bases, with 10 bases lying between them. Germline values: CDR1 GTSNPN, CDR2 SVGIG (reference sequence). CDR3 sequence: CAWSRVWTEAFF. CDR3 bases: TGTGCCTGGAGCCGGGTGTGGACTGAAGCTTTCTTT.

This chain connects TRBV11-3 to TRBJ2-2; a weak D match, TRBD2 (6 bases). Germline values: CDR1 SGHNT, CDR2 YENEEA. The CDR3 spans 13 residues. With 7 bases removed from V and 1 base from J, the gap between germline ends came to 7 bases. The CDR3 nucleotides are TGTGCCAGCACCGGGGGGAACACCGGGGAGCTGTTTTTT. Residues: CASTGGNTGELFF.

The chain uses TRBV16 and TRBJ1-3; D gene unclear. Germline assignment: CDR1 KGHSY and CDR2 FQNENV. V shed 4 bases and J shed 0 bases, with 7 bases lying between them. This CDR3 contains 14 residues. The CDR3 DNA is TGTGCCAGCAGCCGTACTTTCTCTGGAAACACCATATATTTT. This sequence encodes CASSRTFSGNTIYF.

The chain joins TRBV6-5 to TRBJ2-5; 7 bases fit TRBD2. Germline CDR1 is MNHEY and CDR2 is SVGAGI. This CDR3 has 13 amino acids. V gave up 6 bases and J gave up 9 bases; unmatched junction bases: 10. CDR3 DNA sequence: TGTGCCAGCAGGATGGGGGGGACTGGGGCCCAGTACTTC. Translating it yields CASRMGGTGAQYF.

The rearrangement joins TRBV5-8 to TRBJ2-3; D gene unclear. V lost 0 bases and J 4 bases, leaving 12 bases between the germline ends. CDR1 and CDR2 (germline): SGHTS, YDEGEE. CDR3 length equals 15 residues. The CDR3 DNA sequence: TGTGCCAGCAGCTTGGGATACGCCGGCCCAGATACGCAGTATTTT. This sequence encodes CASSLGYAGPDTQYF.

This clone has only one observation. The V call is TRBV7-8, the J call TRBJ1-1, with no clear D. Between the trimmed V and J ends, which lost 2 bases and 5 bases, there was a span of 12 bases. The CDR3 has 14 amino acids. CDR1 is SGHVS, CDR2 FQNEAQ, per germline. The CDR3 loop reads CASSLYLGNTEAFF. DNA for the CDR3: TGTGCCAGCAGCTTATATCTGGGGAATACTGAAGCTTTCTTT. Full variable domain (remainder filled in from reference TRBV7-8 and TRBJ1-1): GAGVSQSPRYKVAKRGQDVALRCDPISGHVSLFWYQQALGQGPEFLTYFQNEAQLDKSGLPSDRFFAERPEGSVSTLKIQRTQQEDSAVYLCASSLYLGNTEAFFGQGTRLTVV.

The J gene is TRBJ2-5, the V gene TRBV5-1; 15 bases agree with TRBD2. This CDR3 has 16 amino acids. The V and J ends lost 4 bases and 3 bases, in that order; junction bases with no gene match: 4. CDR1 and CDR2 from the germline V gene are SGHRS and YFSETQ. The CDR3 protein is CASSPRTSGGEETQYF. CDR3 DNA sequence: TGCGCCAGCAGCCCCCGGACTAGCGGGGGGGAAGAGACCCAGTACTTC.

The chain links TRBV5-1 to TRBJ2-5; a possible D gene is TRBD1 (6 bases). CDR3 length equals 15 residues. Germline CDR1 is SGHRS and CDR2 is YFSETQ. V lost 4 bases to trimming and J lost 5 bases, with 18 bases between them. The DNA for the CDR3 is TGCGCCAGCAGCATGGGTGAGCAGGGGCTGGAGACCCAGTACTTC. It codes for CASSMGEQGLETQYF.

V gene TRBV7-3 combines with J gene TRBJ2-2; 8 nucleotides line up with TRBD1. The ends lost 5 bases at V and 7 bases at J; junction bases unmatched: 9. The CDR3 length is 15 residues. Looked up from germline, CDR1 is SGHTA and CDR2 is FQGTGA. This chain's CDR3 is CASSSQMTGVGELFF. The CDR3 coding sequence is TGTGCCAGCAGCAGTCAGATGACAGGGGTCGGGGAGCTGTTTTTT.

The rearrangement uses TRBV18 and TRBJ2-1; maybe TRBD1 (6 bases). The CDR3 extends over 17 amino acids. The V gene lost 6 bases and the J gene lost 9 bases, with 27 bases spanning the gap. Germline V gene sequence: CDR1 KGHSH, CDR2 LQKENI. CDR3 region: CASSSTRGLGYSIEQFF. The CDR3 DNA sequence: TGTGCCAGCTCCTCGACGAGGGGGTTGGGGTACAGCATTGAGCAGTTCTTC. Together with reference TRBV18 and TRBJ2-1, the CDR3 gives the full variable domain: NAGVMQNPRHLVRRRGQEARLRCSPMKGHSHVYWYRQLPEEGLKFMVYLQKENIIDESGMPKERFSAEFPKEGPSILRIQQVVRGDSAAYFCASSSTRGLGYSIEQFFGPGTRLTVL.

The chain has TRBV9 and TRBJ2-7, with D unresolved. The CDR3 spans 14 residues. V shed 3 bases and J shed 5 bases, with 15 bases lying between them. Germline assignment: CDR1 SGDLS and CDR2 YYNGEE. For the CDR3, the DNA is TGTGCCAGCAGCGCTCTAATGAACCCAAACGAGCAGTACTTC. The encoded protein is CASSALMNPNEQYF.

This chain joins TRBV2 and TRBJ2-5; 7 positions agree with TRBD1. Looked up from germline, CDR1 is SNHLY and CDR2 is FYNNEI. Trimming took 7 bases from V and 1 from J; bases not matched to a gene: 3. There are 13 residues in the CDR3. The CDR3, as DNA: TGTGCCAGCAACAGGGACAGCCAAGAGACCCAGTACTTC. Its protein is CASNRDSQETQYF.

The V call is TRBV28, the J call TRBJ1-5, with D possibly TRBD1 on 5 matching bases. The V gene lost 6 bases and the J gene lost 4 bases, with 7 bases spanning the gap. This CDR3 comprises 12 residues. Germline CDR1 is MDHEN and CDR2 is SYDVKM. The CDR3 coding sequence is TGTGCCAGCAGGGGGCAGAATCAGCCCCAGCATTTT. This codes for CASRGQNQPQHF.

The V and J genes are TRBV6-2 or TRBV6-3 and TRBJ1-2; TRBD1 might be the D (6 bases). The germline V gene has CDR1 MNHEY and CDR2 SVGEGT. V was pared by 6 bases and J by 5 bases, with 13 bases between. This CDR3 region has 13 residues. In DNA, the CDR3 is TGTGCCAGCAGCGACAGGAATCCGTATGGCTACACCTTC. It is translated as CASSDRNPYGYTF.

The chain links TRBV2 to TRBJ1-5; 10 bases are shared with TRBD1. Germline V gene sequence: CDR1 SNHLY, CDR2 FYNNEI. This CDR3 has 13 amino acids. V lost 8 bases, J lost 6 bases, and 4 bases stayed unmatched. The CDR3 DNA follows: TGTGCCAGCCATGGGACAGGGGTTCAGCCCCAGCATTTT. Its protein product is CASHGTGVQPQHF.

This chain links TRBV5-1 with TRBJ2-2; TRBD1 matches at 9 bases. This CDR3 region has 15 residues. Per germline, CDR1 SGHRS and CDR2 YFSETQ. The J segment lost 6 bases and the V segment lost 4 bases, leaving 7 bases of the junction unmatched. DNA for the CDR3: TGCGCCAGCAGCCCCCGGGGGACAGGGCCCGGGGAGCTGTTTTTT. It codes for CASSPRGTGPGELFF.